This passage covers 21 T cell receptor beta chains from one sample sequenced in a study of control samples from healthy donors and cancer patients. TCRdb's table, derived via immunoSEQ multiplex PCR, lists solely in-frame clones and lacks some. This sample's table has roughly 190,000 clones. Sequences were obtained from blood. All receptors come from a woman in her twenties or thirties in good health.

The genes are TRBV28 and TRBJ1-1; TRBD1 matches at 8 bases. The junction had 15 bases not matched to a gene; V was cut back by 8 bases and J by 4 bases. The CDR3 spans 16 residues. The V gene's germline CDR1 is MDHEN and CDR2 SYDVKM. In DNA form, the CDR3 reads TGTGCCAGCTGGGGAATTGACAGGGGCGGAATCACTGAAGCTTTCTTT. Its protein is CASWGIDRGGITEAFF.

CDR3 bases: TGTGCCAGCATCTTAAGCGGCGGTTACAATGAGCAGTTCTTC. It codes for CASILSGGYNEQFF. The genes are TRBV28 and TRBJ2-1, with D possibly TRBD2 on 5 matching bases. Germline CDR1 and CDR2: MDHEN and SYDVKM. The CDR3 consists of 14 residues. The V end lost 7 bases, the J end lost 4 bases, and 14 bases lay between the germline ends.

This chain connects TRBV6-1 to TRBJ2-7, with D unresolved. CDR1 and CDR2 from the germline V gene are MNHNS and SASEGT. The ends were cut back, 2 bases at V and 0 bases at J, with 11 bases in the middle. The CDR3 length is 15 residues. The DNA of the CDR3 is TGTGCCAGCAGTGAACCCGTGAAAAGCTCCTACGAGCAGTACTTC. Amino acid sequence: CASSEPVKSSYEQYF.

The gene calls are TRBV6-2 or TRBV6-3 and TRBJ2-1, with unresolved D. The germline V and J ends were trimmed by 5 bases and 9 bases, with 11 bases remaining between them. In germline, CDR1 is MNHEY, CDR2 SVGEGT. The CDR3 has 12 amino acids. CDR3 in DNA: TGTGCCAGCAGTCCCCATCGTCCTGAGCAGTTCTTC. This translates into CASSPHRPEQFF.

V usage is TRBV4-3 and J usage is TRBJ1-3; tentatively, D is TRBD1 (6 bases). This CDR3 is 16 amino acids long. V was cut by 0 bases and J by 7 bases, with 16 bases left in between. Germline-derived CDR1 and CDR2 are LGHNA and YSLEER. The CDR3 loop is CASSQDPEGGPNTIYF. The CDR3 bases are TGCGCCAGCAGCCAAGATCCCGAGGGGGGCCCGAACACCATATATTTT.

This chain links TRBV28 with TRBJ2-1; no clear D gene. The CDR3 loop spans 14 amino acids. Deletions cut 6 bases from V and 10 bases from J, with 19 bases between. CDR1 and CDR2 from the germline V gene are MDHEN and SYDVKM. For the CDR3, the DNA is TGTGCCAGCAGCCCACTCGCAATAGCTGCGGAGCAGTTCTTC. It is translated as CASSPLAIAAEQFF. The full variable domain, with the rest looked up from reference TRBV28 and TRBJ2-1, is DVKVTQSSRYLVKRTGEKVFLECVQDMDHENMFWYRQDPGLGLRLIYFSYDVKMKEKGDIPEGYSVSREKKERFSLILESASTNQTSMYLCASSPLAIAAEQFFGPGTRLTVL.

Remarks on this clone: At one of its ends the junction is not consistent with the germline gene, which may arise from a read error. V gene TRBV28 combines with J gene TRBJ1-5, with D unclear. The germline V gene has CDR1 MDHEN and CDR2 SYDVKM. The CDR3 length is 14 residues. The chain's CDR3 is CATSLRTLKQPQHF. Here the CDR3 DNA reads TGTGCCACCAGTCTCCGAACCTTGAAGCAGCCCCAGCATTTT. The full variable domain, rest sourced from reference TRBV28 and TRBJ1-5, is DVKVTQSSRYLVKRTGEKVFLECVQDMDHENMFWYRQDPGLGLRLIYFSYDVKMKEKGDIPEGYSVSREKKERFSLILESASTNQTSMYLCATSLRTLKQPQHFGDGTRLSIL.

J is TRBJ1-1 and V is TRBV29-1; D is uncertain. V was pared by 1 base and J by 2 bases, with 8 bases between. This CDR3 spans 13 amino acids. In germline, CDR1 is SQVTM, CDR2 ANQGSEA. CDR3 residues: CSVEVVVNTEAFF. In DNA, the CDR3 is TGCAGCGTTGAAGTTGTGGTAAACACTGAAGCTTTCTTT.

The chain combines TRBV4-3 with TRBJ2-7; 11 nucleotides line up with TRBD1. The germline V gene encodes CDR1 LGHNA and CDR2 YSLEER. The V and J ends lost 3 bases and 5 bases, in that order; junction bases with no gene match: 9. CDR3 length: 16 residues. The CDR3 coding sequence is TGCGCCAGCAGCCAGGGGGGCTCGGGACAGGGGGACGAGCAGTACTTC. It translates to CASSQGGSGQGDEQYF.

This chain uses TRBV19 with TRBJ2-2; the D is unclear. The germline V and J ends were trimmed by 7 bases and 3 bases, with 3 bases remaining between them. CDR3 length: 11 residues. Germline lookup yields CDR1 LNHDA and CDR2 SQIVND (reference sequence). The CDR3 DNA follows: TGTGCCAGTACCTACACCGGGGAGCTGTTTTTT. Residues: CASTYTGELFF. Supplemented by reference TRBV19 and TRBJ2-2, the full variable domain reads DGGITQSPKYLFRKEGQNVTLSCEQNLNHDAMYWYRQDPGQGLRLIYYSQIVNDFQKGDIAEGYSVSREKKESFPLTVTSAQKNPTAFYLCASTYTGELFFGEGSRLTVL.

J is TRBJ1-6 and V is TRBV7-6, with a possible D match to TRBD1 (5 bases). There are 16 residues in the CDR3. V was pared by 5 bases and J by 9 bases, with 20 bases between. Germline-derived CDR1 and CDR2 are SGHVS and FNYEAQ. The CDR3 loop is CASSPMVRGVSSPLHF. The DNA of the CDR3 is TGTGCCAGCAGCCCGATGGTGCGGGGGGTTAGTTCACCCCTCCACTTT. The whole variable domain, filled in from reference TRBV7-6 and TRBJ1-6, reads GAGVSQSPRYKVTKRGQDVALRCDPISGHVSLYWYRQALGQGPEFLTYFNYEAQQDKSGLPNDRFSAERPEGSISTLTIQRTEQRDSAMYRCASSPMVRGVSSPLHFGNGTRLTVT.

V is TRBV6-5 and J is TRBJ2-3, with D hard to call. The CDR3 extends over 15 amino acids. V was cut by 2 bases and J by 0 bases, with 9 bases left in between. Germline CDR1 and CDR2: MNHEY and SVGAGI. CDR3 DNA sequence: TGTGCCAGCAGTTACGACACGGCTAGCACAGATACGCAGTATTTT. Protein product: CASSYDTASTDTQYF.

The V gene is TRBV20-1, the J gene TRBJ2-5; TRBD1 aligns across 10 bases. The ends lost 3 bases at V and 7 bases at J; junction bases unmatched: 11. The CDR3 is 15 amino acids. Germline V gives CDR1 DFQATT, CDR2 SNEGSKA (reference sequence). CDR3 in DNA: TGCAGTGCTAGTCCCCGAGGGGACAGGGGAGGGACCCAGTACTTC. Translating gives CSASPRGDRGGTQYF.

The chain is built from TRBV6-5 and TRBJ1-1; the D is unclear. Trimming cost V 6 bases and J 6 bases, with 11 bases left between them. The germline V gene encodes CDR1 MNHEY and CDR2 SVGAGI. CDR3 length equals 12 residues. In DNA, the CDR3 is TGTGCCAGCAGATTTTCCGGGTCTGAAGCTTTCTTT. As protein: CASRFSGSEAFF.

The chain's CDR3 is CSVKDRSRQETQYF. The CDR3 nucleotides are TGCAGCGTGAAGGACAGGAGCCGCCAAGAGACCCAGTACTTC. The chain combines TRBV29-1 with TRBJ2-5; the match to TRBD1 covers 7 bases. J was trimmed by 1 base and V by 6 bases; bases with no gene match: 8. Germline V gene data show CDR1 as SQVTM and CDR2 as ANQGSEA. CDR3 length: 14 amino acids.

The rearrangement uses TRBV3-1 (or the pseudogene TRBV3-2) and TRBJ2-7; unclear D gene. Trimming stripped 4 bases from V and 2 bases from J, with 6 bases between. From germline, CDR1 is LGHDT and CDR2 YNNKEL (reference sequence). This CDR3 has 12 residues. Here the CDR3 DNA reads TGTGCCAGCAGCCGTACACCCTACGAGCAGTACTTC. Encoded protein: CASSRTPYEQYF.

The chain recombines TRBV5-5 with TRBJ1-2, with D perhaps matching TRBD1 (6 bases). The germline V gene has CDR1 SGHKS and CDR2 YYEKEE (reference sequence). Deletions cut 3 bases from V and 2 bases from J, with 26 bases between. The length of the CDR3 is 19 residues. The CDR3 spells CASSSAQALGARFNYGYTF. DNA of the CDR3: TGTGCCAGCAGCTCGGCCCAGGCACTGGGGGCGAGATTCAACTATGGCTACACCTTC.

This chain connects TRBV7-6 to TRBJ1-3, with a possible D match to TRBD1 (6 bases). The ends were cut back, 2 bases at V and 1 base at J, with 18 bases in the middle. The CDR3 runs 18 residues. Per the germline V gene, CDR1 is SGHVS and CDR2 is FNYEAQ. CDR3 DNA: TGTGCCAGCAGCTTACTAGGAGGGGGTAGTCTATCTGGAAACACCATATATTTT. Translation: CASSLLGGGSLSGNTIYF.

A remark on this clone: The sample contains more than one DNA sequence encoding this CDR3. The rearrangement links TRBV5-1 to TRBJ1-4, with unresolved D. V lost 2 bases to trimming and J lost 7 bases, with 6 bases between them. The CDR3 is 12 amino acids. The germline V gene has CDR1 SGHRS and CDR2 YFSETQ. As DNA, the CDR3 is TGCGCCAGCAGCTTAGCGGGTGAAAAACTGTTTTTT. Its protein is CASSLAGEKLFF. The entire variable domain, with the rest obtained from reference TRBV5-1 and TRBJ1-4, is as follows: KAGVTQTPRYLIKTRGQQVTLSCSPISGHRSVSWYQQTPGQGLQFLFEYFSETQRNKGNFPGRFSGRQFSNSRSEMNVSTLELGDSALYLCASSLAGEKLFFGSGTQLSVL.

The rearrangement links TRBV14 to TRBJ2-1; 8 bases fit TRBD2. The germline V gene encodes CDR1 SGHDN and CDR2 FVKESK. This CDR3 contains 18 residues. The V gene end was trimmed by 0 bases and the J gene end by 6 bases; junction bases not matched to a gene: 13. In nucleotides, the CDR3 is TGTGCCAGCAGCCAAGATTACGTAGCGGGGTCCCCCTTCAATGAGCAGTTCTTC. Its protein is CASSQDYVAGSPFNEQFF.

Here the CDR3 DNA reads TGTGCCATCAGTGAGCGCGGGGAGAACACTGAAGCTTTCTTT. Translation gives CAISERGENTEAFF. This sequence joins TRBV10-3 and TRBJ1-1; D is undetermined. This CDR3 is built from 14 residues. Germline CDR1 is ENHRY and CDR2 is SYGVKD. V was pared by 2 bases and J by 1 base, with 8 bases between.